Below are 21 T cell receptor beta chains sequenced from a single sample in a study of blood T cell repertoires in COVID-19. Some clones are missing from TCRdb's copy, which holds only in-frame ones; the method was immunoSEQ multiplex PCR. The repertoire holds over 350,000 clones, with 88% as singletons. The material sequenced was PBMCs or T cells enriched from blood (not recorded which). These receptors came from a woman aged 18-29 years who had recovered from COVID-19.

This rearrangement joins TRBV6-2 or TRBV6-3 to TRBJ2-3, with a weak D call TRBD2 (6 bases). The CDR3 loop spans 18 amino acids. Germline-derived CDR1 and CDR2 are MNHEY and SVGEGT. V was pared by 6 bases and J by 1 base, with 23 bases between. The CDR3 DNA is TGTGCCAGCAGCTCGCTAGCGCCACTACAAACCCGCACAGATACGCAGTATTTT. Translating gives CASSSLAPLQTRTDTQYF.

The CDR3 loop is CASRYARVLTDTQYF. CDR3 nucleotide sequence: TGTGCCAGCAGATACGCCAGGGTTCTCACAGATACGCAGTATTTT. This chain joins TRBV2 and TRBJ2-3; D perhaps matches TRBD1 (5 bases). The CDR3 is 15 residues long. In germline, CDR1 is SNHLY, CDR2 FYNNEI. V dropped 6 bases and J dropped 2 bases, with 15 bases sitting between them.

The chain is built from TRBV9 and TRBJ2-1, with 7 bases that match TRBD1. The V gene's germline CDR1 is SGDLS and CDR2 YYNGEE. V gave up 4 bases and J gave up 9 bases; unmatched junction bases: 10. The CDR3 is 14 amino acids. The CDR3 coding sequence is TGTGCCAGCAGCACGCGACAGGGAAGAGGTGAGCAGTTCTTC. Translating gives CASSTRQGRGEQFF.

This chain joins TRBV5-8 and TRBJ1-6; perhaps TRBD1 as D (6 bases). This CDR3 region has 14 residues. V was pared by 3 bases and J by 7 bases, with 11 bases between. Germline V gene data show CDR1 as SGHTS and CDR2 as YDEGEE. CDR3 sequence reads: CASSSQGINSPLHF. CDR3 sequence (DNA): TGTGCCAGCAGCTCGCAGGGGATCAATTCACCCCTCCACTTT.

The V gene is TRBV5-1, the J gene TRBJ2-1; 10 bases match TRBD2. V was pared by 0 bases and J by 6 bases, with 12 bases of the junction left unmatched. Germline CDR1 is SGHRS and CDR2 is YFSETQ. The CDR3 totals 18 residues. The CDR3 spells CASSLDRASGGSSNEQFF. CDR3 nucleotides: TGCGCCAGCAGCTTGGATCGGGCTAGCGGGGGTTCATCCAATGAGCAGTTCTTC.

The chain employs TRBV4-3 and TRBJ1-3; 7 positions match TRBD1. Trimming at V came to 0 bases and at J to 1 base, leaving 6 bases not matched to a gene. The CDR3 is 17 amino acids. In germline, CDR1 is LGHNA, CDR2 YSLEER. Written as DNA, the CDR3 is TGCGCCAGCAGCCAAGATTCCGTGGGACAGTCTGGAAACACCATATATTTT. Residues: CASSQDSVGQSGNTIYF.

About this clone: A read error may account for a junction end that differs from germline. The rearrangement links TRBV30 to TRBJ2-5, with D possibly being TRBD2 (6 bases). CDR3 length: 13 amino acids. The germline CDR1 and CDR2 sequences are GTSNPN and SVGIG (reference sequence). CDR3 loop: CAWVWRDQETQYF. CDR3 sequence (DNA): TGTGCCTGGGTGTGGCGGGACCAGGAGACCCAGTACTTC.

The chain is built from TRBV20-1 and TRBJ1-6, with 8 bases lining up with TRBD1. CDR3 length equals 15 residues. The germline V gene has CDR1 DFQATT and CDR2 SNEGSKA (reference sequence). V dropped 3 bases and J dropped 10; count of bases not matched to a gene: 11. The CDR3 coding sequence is TGCAGTGCTAGTACTACGGGCAGGGGGCGATCACCCCTCCACTTT. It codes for CSASTTGRGRSPLHF.

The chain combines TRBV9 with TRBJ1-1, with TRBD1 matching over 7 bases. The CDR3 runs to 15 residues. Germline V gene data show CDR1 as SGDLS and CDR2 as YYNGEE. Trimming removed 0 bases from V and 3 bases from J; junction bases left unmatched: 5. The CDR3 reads CASSVEGRGDTEAFF. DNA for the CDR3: TGTGCCAGCAGCGTAGAGGGCAGGGGGGACACTGAAGCTTTCTTT.

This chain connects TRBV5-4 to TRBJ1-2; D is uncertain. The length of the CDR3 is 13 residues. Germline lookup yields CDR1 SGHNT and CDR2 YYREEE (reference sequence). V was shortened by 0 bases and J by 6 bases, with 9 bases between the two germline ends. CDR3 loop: CASSLAAENGYTF. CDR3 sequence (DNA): TGTGCCAGCAGCTTGGCGGCGGAAAATGGCTACACCTTC.

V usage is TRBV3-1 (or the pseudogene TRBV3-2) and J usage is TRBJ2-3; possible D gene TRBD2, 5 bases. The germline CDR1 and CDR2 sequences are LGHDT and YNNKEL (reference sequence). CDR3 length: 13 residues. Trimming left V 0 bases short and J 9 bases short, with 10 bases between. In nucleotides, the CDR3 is TGTGCCAGCAGCCAAGATCGAGGGCACACGCAGTATTTT. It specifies CASSQDRGHTQYF.

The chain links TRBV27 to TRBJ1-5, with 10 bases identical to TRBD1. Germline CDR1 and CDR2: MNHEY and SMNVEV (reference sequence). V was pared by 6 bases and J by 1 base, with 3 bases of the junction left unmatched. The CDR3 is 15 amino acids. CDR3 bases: TGTGCCAGCAGCCCGACAGGGGGCAGCAATCAGCCCCAGCATTTT. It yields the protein CASSPTGGSNQPQHF.

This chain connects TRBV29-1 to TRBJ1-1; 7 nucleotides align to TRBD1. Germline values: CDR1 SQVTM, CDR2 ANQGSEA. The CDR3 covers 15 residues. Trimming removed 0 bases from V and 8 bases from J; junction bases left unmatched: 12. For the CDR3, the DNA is TGCAGCGTTGAAGACTACCGACAGGGTCGAGAAGAAGCTTTCTTT. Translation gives CSVEDYRQGREEAFF.

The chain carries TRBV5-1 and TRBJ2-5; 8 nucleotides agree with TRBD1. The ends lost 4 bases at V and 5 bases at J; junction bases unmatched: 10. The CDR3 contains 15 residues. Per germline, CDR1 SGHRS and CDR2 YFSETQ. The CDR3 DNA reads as TGCGCCAGCAGCCTTAGGACAGGGATGACGGAGACCCAGTACTTC. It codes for CASSLRTGMTETQYF.

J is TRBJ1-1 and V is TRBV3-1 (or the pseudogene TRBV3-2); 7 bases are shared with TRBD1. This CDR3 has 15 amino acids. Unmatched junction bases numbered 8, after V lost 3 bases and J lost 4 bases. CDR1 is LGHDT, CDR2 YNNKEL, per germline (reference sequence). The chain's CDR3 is CASSHLDRVGTEAFF. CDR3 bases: TGTGCCAGCAGCCACCTAGACAGGGTCGGCACTGAAGCTTTCTTT.

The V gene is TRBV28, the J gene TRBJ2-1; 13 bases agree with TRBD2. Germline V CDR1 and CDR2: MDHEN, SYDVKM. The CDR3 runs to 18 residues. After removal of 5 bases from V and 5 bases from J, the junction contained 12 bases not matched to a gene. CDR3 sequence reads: CASSPASTSGGDNNEQFF. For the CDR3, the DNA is TGTGCCAGCAGTCCCGCCTCAACTAGCGGGGGGGATAACAATGAGCAGTTCTTC.

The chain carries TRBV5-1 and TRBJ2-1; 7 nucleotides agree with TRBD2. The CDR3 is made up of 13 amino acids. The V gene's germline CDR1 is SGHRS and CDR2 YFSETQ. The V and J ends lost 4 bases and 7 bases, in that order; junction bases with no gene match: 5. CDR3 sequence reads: CASSPGRANEQFF. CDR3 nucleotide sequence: TGCGCCAGCAGCCCGGGGAGGGCGAATGAGCAGTTCTTC.

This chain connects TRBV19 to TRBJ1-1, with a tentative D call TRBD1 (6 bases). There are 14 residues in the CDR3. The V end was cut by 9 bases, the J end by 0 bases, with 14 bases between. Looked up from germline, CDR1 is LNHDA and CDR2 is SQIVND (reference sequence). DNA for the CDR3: TGTGCCAGCCACTCGGGGGGCATGAACACTGAAGCTTTCTTT. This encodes CASHSGGMNTEAFF.

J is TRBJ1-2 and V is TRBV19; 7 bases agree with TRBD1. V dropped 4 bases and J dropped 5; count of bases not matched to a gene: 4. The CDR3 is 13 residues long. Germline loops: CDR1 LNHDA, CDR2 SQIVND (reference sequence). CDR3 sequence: CASSTTGRYGYTF. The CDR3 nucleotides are TGTGCCAGTAGTACGACAGGGAGGTATGGCTACACCTTC.

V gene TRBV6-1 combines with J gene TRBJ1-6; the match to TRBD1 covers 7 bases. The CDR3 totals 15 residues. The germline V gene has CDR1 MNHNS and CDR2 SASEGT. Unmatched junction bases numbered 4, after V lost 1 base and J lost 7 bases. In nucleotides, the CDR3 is TGTGCCAGCAGTGAAGTCCGACAGGGAAATTCACCCCTCCACTTT. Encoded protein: CASSEVRQGNSPLHF.

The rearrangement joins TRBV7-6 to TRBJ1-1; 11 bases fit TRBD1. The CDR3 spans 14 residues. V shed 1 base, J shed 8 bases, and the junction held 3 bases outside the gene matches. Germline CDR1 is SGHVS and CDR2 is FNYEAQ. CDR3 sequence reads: CASSLEGDRGEAFF. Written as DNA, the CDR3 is TGTGCCAGCAGCTTAGAGGGGGACAGGGGGGAAGCTTTCTTT.